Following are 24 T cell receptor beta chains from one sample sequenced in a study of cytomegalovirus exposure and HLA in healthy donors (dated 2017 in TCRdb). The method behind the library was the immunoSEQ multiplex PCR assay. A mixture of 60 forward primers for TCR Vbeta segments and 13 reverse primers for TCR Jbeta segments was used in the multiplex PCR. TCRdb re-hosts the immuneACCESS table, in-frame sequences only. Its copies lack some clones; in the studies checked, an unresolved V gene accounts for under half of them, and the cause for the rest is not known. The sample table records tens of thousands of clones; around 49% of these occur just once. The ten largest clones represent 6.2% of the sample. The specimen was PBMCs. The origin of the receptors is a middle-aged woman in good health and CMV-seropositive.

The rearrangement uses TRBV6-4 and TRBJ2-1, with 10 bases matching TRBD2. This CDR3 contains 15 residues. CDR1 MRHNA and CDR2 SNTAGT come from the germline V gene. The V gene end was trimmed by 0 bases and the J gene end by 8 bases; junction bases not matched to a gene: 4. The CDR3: CASSDSSGGADEQFF. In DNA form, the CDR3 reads TGTGCCAGCAGTGACTCGAGCGGGGGGGCGGATGAGCAGTTCTTC.

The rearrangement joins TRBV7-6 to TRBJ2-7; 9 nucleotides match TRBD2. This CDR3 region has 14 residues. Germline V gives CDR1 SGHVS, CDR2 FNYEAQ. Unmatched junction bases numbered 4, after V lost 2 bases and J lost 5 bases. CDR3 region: CASSLFSGGDEQYF. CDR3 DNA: TGTGCCAGCAGCTTATTTAGCGGGGGCGACGAGCAGTACTTC.

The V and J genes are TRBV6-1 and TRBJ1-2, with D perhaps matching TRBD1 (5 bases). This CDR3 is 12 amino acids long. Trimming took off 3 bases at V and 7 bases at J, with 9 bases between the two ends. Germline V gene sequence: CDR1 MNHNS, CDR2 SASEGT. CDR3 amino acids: CASSEAGGGYTF. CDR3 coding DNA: TGTGCCAGCAGTGAGGCGGGGGGTGGCTACACCTTC.

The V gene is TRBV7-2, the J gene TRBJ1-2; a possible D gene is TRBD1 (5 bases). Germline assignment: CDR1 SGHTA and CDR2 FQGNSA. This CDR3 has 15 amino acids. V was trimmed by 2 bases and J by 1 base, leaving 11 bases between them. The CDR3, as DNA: TGTGCCAGCAGCTTACGACACGGGGGTAACTATGGCTACACCTTC. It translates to CASSLRHGGNYGYTF.

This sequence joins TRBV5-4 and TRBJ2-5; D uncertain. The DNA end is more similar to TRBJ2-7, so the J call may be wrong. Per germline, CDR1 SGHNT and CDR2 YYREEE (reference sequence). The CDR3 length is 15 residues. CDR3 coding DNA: TGTGCCAGCAGCTTGGCCCCCCAGGACTCCTACGAGCAGTACTTC. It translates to CASSLAPQDSYEQYF.

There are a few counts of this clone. The CDR3 spells CASSPRVAGGSIQETQYF. The CDR3 DNA sequence: TGTGCCAGCAGCCCCAGGGTAGCGGGGGGGAGTATCCAAGAGACCCAGTACTTC. The chain combines TRBV4-2 with TRBJ2-5, with TRBD2 matching over 11 bases. Germline-derived CDR1 and CDR2 are LGHNA and YNFKEQ. V gave up 4 bases and J gave up 1 base; unmatched junction bases: 11. This CDR3 contains 18 residues.

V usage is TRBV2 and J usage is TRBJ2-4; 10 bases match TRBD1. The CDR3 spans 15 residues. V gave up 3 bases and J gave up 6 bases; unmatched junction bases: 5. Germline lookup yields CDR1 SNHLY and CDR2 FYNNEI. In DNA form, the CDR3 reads TGTGCCAGCAGTGATCAGGGACAGGGGAGAAACATTCAGTACTTC. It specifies CASSDQGQGRNIQYF.

This chain's CDR3 is CASSESRQGVEKLFF. Written as DNA, the CDR3 is TGTGCCAGCAGTGAATCGCGACAGGGGGTTGAAAAACTGTTTTTT. The rearrangement links TRBV25-1 to TRBJ1-4; TRBD1 aligns across 9 bases. Germline CDR1 is MGHDK and CDR2 is SYGVNS. The length of the CDR3 is 15 residues. With V trimmed by 1 base and J by 7 bases, 4 bases remained unmatched.

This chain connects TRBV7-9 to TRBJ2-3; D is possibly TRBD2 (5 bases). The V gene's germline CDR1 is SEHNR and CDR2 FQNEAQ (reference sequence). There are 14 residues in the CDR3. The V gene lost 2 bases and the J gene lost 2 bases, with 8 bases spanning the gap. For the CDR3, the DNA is TGTGCCAGCAGCTTACCCCGGGACACAGATACGCAGTATTTT. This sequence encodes CASSLPRDTDTQYF.

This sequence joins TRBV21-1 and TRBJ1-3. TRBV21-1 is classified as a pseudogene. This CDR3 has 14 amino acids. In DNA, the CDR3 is TGTGCCAGCATCAGGAGGGGCTCTGGAAACACCATATATTTT. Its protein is CASIRRGSGNTIYF.

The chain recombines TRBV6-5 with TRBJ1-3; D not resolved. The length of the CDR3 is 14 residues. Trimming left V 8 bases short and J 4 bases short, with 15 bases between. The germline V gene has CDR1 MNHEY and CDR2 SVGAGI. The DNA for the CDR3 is TGTGCCAGCTCCAGAGCGGGGTTCGGAAACACCATATATTTT. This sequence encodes CASSRAGFGNTIYF.

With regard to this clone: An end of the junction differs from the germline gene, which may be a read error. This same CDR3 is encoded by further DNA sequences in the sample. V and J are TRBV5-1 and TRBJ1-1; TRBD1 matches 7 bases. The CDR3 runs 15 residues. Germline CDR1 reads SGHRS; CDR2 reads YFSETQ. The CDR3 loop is CASSLRQGLNTEAFF. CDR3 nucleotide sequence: TGCGCCAGCAGCTTGCGACAGGGCCTGAACACTGAGGCTTTCTTT.

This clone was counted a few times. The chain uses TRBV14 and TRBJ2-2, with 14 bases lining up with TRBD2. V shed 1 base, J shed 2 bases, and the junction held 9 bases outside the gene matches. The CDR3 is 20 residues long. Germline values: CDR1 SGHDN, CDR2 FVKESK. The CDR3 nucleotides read TGTGCCAGCAGCCAAGGGGGACTAGCGGGGGAGATTCGAAACACCGGGGAGCTGTTTTTT. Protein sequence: CASSQGGLAGEIRNTGELFF. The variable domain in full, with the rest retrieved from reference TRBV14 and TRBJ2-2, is EAGVTQFPSHSVIEKGQTVTLRCDPISGHDNLYWYRRVMGKEIKFLLHFVKESKQDESGMPNNRFLAERTGGTYSTLKVQPAELEDSGVYFCASSQGGLAGEIRNTGELFFGEGSRLTVL.

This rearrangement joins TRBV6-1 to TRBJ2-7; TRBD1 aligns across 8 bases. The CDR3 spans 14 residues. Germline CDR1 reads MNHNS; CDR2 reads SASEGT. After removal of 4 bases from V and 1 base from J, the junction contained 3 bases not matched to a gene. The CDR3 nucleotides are TGTGCCAGCAGTGCAGGGGGCGGTTCCTACGAGCAGTACTTC. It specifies CASSAGGGSYEQYF.

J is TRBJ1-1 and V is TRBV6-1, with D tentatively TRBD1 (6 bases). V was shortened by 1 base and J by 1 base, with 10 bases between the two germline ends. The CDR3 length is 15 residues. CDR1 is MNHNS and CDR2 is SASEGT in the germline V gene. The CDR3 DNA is TGTGCCAGCAGTGAAGGACAGGCATCGAACACTGAAGCTTTCTTT. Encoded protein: CASSEGQASNTEAFF.

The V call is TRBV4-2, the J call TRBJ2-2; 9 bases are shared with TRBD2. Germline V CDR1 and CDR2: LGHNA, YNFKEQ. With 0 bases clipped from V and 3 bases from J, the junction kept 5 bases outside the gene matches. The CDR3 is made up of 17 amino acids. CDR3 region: CASSQDPSGAYTGELFF. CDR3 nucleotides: TGTGCCAGCAGCCAAGATCCTAGCGGGGCCTACACCGGGGAGCTGTTTTTT.

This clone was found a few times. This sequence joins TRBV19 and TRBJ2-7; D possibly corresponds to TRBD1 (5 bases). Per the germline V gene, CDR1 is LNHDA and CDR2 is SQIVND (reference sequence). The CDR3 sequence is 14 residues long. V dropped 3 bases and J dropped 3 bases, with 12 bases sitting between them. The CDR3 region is CASSIKDKYYEQYF. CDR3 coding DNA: TGTGCCAGTAGTATTAAGGACAAGTACTACGAGCAGTACTTC.

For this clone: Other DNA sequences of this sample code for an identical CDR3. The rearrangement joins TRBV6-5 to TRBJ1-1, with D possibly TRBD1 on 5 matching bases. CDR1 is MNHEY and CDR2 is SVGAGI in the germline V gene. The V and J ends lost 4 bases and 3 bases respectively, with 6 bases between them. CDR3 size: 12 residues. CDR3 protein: CASSSGDTEAFF. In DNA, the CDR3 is TGTGCCAGCAGTTCGGGGGACACTGAAGCTTTCTTT.

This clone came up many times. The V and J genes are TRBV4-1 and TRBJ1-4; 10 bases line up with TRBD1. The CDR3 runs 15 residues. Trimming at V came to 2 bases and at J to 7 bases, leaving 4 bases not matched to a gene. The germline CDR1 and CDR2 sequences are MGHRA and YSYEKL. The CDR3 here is CASSQIDRGLEKLFF. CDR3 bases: TGCGCCAGCAGCCAAATCGACAGGGGGCTTGAAAAACTGTTTTTT.

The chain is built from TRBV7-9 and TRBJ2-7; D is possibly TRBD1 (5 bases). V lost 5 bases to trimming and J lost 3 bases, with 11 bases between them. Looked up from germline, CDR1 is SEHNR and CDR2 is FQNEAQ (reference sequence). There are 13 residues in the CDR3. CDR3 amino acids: CASSAGSYYEQYF. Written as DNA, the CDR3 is TGTGCCAGCAGCGCAGGGTCCTACTACGAGCAGTACTTC. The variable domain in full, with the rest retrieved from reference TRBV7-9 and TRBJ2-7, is DTGVSQNPRHKITKRGQNVTFRCDPISEHNRLYWYRQTLGQGPEFLTYFQNEAQLEKSRLLSDRFSAERPKGSFSTLEIQRTEQGDSAMYLCASSAGSYYEQYFGPGTRLTVT.

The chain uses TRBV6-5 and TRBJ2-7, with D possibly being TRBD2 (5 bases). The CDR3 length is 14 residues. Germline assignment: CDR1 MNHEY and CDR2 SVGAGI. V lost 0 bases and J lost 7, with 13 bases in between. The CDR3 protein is CASSYSNNRGEQYF. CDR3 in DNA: TGTGCCAGCAGTTACTCGAACAACCGCGGGGAGCAGTACTTC.

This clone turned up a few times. This CDR3 is CASSLEQGWFEAFF. The CDR3 DNA sequence: TGTGCCAGCAGCTTAGAACAGGGTTGGTTTGAAGCTTTCTTT. V and J are TRBV7-9 and TRBJ1-1; D perhaps matches TRBD1 (6 bases). Deletions cut 1 base from V and 7 bases from J, with 13 bases between. The CDR3 runs 14 residues. From germline, CDR1 is SEHNR and CDR2 FQNEAQ (reference sequence).

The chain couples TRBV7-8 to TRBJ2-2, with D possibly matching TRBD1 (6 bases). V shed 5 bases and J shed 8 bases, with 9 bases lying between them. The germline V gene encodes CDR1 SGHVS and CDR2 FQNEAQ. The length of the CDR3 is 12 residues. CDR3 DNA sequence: TGTGCCAGCAGCCCCGACAGGGGGGAGCTGTTTTTT. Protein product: CASSPDRGELFF.

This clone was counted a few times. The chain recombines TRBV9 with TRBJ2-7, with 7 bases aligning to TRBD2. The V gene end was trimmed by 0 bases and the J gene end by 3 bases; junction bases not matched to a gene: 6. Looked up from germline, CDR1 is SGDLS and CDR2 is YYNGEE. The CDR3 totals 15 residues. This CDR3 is CASSVAPSGNYEQYF. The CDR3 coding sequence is TGTGCCAGCAGCGTAGCCCCTAGCGGAAACTACGAGCAGTACTTC.